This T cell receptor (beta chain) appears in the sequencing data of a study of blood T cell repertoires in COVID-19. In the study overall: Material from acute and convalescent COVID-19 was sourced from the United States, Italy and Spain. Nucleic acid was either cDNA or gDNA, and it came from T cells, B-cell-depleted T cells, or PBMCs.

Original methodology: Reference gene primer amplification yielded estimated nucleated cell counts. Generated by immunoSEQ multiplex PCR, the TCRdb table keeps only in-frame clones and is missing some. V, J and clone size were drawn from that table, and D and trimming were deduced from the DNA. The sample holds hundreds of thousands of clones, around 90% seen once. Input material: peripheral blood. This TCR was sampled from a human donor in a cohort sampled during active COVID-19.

CDR3 in DNA: TGTGCCAGCAGCCTCCGTCCCACAGATACGCAGTATTTT. This encodes CASSLRPTDTQYF. V usage is TRBV5-4 and J usage is TRBJ2-3; D call uncertain. The CDR3 is made up of 13 amino acids. The germline gives CDR1 SGHNT, CDR2 YYREEE (reference sequence). Trimming left V 4 bases short and J 2 bases short, with 8 bases between.